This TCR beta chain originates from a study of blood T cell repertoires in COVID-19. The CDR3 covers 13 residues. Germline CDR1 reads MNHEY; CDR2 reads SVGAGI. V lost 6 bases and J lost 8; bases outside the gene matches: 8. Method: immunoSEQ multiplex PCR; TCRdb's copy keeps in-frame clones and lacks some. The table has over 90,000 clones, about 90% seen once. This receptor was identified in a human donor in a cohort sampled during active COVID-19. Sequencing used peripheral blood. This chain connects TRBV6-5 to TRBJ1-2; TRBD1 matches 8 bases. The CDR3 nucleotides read TGTGCCAGCAGGGAGTCTGGGACAGGAGGCTACACCTTC. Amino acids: CASRESGTGGYTF.